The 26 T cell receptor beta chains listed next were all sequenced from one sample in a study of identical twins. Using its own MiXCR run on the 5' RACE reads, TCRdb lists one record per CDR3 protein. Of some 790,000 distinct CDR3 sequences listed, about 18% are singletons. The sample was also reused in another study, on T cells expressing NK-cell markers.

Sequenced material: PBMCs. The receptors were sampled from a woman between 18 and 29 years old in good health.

In DNA form, the CDR3 reads TGTGCCAGCACTATCAGGGGGAATCAGCCCCAGCATTTT. It encodes CASTIRGNQPQHF. The chain employs TRBV7-9 and TRBJ1-5, with TRBD1 identical over 7 bases. The length of the CDR3 is 13 residues. CDR1 and CDR2 from the germline V gene are SEHNR and FQNEAQ (reference sequence). The trim removed 7 bases at V and 4 bases at J, leaving 4 bases unmatched.

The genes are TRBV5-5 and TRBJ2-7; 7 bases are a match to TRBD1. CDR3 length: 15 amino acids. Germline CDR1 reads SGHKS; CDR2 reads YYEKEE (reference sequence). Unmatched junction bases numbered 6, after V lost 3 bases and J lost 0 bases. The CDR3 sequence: CASSWDSPSSYEQYF. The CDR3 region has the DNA TGTGCCAGCAGCTGGGACAGCCCAAGCTCCTACGAGCAGTACTTC.

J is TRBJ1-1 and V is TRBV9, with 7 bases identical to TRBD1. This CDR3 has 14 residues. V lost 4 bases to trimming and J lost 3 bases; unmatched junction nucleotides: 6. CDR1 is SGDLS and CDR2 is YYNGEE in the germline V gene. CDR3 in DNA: TGTGCCAGCAGCTCCCGGGACAGAGACACTGAAGCTTTCTTT. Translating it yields CASSSRDRDTEAFF.

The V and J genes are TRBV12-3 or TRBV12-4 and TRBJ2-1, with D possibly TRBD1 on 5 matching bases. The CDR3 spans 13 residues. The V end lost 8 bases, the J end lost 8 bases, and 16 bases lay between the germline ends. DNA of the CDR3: TGTGCCAGCGGCCGTGGGGCGGACGATGAGCAGTTCTTC. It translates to CASGRGADDEQFF.

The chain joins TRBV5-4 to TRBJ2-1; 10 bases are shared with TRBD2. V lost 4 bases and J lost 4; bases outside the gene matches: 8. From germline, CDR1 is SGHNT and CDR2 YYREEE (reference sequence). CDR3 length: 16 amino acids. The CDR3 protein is CASSPRAGGSYNEQFF. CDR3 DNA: TGTGCCAGCAGCCCACGAGCGGGGGGGAGTTACAATGAGCAGTTCTTC.

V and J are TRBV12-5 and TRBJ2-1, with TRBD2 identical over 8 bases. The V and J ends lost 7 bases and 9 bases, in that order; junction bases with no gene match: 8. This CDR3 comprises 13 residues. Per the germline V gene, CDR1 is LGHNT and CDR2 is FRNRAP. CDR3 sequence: CASAWSGGAEQFF. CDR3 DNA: TGTGCTAGTGCCTGGAGCGGGGGTGCTGAGCAGTTCTTC.

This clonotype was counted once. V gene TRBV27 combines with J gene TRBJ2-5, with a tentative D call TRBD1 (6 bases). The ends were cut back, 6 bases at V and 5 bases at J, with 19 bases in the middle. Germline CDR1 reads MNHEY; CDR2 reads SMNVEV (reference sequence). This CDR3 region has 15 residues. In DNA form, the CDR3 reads TGTGCCAGCAGAAGTTTACCAGGGGATTCGGAGACCCAGTACTTC. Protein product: CASRSLPGDSETQYF.

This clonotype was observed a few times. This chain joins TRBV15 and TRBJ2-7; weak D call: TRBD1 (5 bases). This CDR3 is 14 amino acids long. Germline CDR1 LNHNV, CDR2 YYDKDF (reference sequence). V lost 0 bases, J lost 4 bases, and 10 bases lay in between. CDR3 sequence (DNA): TGTGCCACCAGCAGAGACAGGGTTCTGTACGAGCAGTACTTC. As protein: CATSRDRVLYEQYF.

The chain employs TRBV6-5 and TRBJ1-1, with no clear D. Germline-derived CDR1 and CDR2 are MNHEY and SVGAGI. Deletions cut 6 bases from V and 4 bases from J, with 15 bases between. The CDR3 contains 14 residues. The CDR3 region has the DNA TGTGCCAGCAGGTTTCTCGCAAGTGGCACTGAAGCTTTCTTT. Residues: CASRFLASGTEAFF.

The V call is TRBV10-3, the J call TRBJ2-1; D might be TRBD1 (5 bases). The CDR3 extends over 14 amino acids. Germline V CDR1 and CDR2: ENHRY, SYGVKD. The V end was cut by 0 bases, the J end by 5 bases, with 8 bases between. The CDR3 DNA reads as TGTGCCATCAGTGAGTCGAGACAGAACAATGAGCAGTTCTTC. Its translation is CAISESRQNNEQFF.

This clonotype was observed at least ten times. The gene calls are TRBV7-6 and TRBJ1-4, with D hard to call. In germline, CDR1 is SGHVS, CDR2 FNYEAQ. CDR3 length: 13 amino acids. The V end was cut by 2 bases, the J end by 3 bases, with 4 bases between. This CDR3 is CASSLRANEKLFF. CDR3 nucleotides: TGTGCCAGCAGCTTACGCGCTAATGAAAAACTGTTTTTT.

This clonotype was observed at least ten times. CDR3 coding DNA: TGTGCCATCAGTGAGTCGAGGGGGTATGGCTACACCTTC. This gives the protein CAISESRGYGYTF. The J gene is TRBJ1-2, the V gene TRBV10-3, with D possibly matching TRBD1 (6 bases). Between the trimmed V and J ends, which lost 0 bases and 5 bases, there was a span of 7 bases. This CDR3 contains 13 residues. Germline lookup yields CDR1 ENHRY and CDR2 SYGVKD.

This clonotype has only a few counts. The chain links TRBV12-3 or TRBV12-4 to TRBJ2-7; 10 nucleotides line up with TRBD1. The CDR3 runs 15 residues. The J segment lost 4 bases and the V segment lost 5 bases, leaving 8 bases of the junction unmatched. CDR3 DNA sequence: TGTGCCAGCAGTAACTGGGACAGGGGTTCGTACGAGCAGTACTTC. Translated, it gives CASSNWDRGSYEQYF.

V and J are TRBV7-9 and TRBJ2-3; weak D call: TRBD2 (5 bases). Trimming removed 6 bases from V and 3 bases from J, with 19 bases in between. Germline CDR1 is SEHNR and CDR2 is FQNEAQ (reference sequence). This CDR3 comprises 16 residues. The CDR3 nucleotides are TGTGCCAGCAGACTAGAAGGAGCGGCCCGGACAGATACGCAGTATTTT. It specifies CASRLEGAARTDTQYF.

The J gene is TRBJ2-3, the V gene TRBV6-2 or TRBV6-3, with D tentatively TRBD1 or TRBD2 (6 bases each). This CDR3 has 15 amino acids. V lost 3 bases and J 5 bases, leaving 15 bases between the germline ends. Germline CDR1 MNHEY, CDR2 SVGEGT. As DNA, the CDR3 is TGTGCCAGCAGTTATGGGGGCGGGGCCGGAGATACGCAGTATTTT. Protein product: CASSYGGGAGDTQYF.

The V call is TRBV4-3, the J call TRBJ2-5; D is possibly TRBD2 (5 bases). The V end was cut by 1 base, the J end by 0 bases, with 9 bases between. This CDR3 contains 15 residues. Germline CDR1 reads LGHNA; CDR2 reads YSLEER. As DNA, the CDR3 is TGCGCCAGCAGCCAAGGGCACGGGAACCAAGAGACCCAGTACTTC. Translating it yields CASSQGHGNQETQYF.

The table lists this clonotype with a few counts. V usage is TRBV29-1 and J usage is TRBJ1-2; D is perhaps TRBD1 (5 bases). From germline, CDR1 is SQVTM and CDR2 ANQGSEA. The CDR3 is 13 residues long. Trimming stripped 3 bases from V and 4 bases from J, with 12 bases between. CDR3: CSVDRESVYGYTF. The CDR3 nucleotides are TGCAGCGTTGACAGGGAGTCCGTCTATGGCTACACCTTC. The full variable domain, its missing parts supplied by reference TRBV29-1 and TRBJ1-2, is SAVISQKPSRDICQRGTSLTIQCQVDSQVTMMFWYRQQPGQSLTLIATANQGSEATYESGFVIDKFPISRPNLTFSTLTVSNMSPEDSSIYLCSVDRESVYGYTFGSGTRLTVV.

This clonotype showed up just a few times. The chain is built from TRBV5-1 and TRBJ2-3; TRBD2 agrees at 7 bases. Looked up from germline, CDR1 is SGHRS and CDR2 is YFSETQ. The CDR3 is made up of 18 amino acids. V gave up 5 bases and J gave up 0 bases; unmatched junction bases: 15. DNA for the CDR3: TGCGCCAGCAGTTTGCAGCCAAGCGGGGCTATTAGCACAGATACGCAGTATTTT. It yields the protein CASSLQPSGAISTDTQYF.

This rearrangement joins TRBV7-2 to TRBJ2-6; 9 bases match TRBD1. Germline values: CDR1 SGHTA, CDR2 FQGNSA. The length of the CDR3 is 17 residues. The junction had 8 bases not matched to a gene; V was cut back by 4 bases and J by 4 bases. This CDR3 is CASSSGQGGEGANVLTF. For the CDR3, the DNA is TGTGCCAGCAGCTCGGGACAGGGCGGAGAAGGGGCCAACGTCCTGACTTTC. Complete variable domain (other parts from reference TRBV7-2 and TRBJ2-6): GAGVSQSPSNKVTEKGKDVELRCDPISGHTALYWYRQSLGQGLEFLIYFQGNSAPDKSGLPSDRFSAERTGGSVSTLTIQRTQQEDSAVYLCASSSGQGGEGANVLTFGAGSRLTVL.

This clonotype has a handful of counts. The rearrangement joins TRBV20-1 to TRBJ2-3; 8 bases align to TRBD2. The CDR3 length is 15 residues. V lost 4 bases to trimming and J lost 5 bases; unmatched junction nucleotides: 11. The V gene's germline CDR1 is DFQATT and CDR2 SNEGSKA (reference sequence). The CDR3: CSAIRSGGGGDTQYF. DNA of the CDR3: TGCAGTGCTATACGAAGCGGGGGCGGTGGAGATACGCAGTATTTT.

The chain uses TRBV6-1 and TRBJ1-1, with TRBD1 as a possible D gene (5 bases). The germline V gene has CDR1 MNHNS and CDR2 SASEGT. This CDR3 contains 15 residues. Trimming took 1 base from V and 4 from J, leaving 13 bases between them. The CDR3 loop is CASSEVFGGSTEAFF. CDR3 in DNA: TGTGCCAGCAGTGAAGTTTTTGGGGGGAGCACTGAAGCTTTCTTT.

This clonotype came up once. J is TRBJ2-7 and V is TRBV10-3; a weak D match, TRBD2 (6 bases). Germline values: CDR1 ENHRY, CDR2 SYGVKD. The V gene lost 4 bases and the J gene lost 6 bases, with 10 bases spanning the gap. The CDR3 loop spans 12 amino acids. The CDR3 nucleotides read TGTGCCATCAGTGGGAGGGATGGCGAGCAGTACTTC. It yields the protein CAISGRDGEQYF.

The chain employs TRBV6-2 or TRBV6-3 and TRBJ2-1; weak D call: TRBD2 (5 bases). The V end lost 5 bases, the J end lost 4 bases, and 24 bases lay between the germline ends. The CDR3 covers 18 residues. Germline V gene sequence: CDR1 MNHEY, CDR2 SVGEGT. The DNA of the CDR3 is TGTGCCAGCAGTCCCCCAGGCGGGCGTTCCTCTAGTTACAATGAGCAGTTCTTC. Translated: CASSPPGGRSSSYNEQFF.

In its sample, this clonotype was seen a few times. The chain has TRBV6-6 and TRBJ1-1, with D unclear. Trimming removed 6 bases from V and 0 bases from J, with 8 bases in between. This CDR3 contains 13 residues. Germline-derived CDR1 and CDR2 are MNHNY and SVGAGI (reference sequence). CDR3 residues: CASSDVLNTEAFF. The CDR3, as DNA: TGTGCCAGCAGCGACGTTCTGAACACTGAAGCTTTCTTT.

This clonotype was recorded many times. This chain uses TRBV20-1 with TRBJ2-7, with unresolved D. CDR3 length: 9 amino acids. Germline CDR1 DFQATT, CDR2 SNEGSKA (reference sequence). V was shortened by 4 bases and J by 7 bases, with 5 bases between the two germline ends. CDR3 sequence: CSATEEQYF. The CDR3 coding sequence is TGCAGTGCTACGGAAGAGCAGTACTTC.

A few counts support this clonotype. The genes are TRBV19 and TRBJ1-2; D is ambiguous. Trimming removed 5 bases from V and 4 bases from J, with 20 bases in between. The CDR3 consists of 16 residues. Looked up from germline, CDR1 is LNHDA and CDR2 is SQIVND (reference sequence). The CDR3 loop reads CASSPRIRPGLYGYTF. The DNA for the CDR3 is TGTGCCAGTAGTCCCCGTATCCGTCCCGGACTCTATGGCTACACCTTC.